These T cell receptor beta chains were read from a single sample in a study of blood T cell repertoires in COVID-19. The protocol was immunoSEQ multiplex PCR, while the TCRdb copy is restricted to in-frame clones and leaves out a portion. Here the sample spans roughly 250,000 clones, 82% being singletons. The sample consisted of peripheral blood. These receptors originate from a woman older than 75 with active or convalescent COVID-19. The CDR3 runs from the conserved cysteine through the conserved F or W. The D gene is left open where the match is weak. The size of a clone is reported for some rows only, either as once, few or many, or as a class for expanded clones.

j_call,cdr3_length,d_call,v_call,clone_size,cdr3_nt,cdr3_aa
TRBJ1-1,14,TRBD1,TRBV5-1,NA,TGCGCCAGCAGCTTAGGGACAGGGAACACTGAAGCTTTCTTT,CASSLGTGNTEAFF
TRBJ2-2,11,NA,TRBV28,NA,TGTGCCAGCAGTTACCGGGACTTGCTGTTTTTT,CASSYRDLLFF
TRBJ1-1,13,NA,TRBV5-6,NA,TGTGCCAGCAGCTTGGGGGGCTGGCTTGAAGCTTTCTTT,CASSLGGWLEAFF
TRBJ1-1,13,NA,TRBV24-1,NA,TGTGCCACCAGTGATTTTCGGGGGACTGAAGCTTTCTTT,CATSDFRGTEAFF
TRBJ1-6,13,TRBD1,TRBV6-5,NA,TGTGCCAGCGGGGGACAGCCAAATTCACCCCTCCACTTT,CASGGQPNSPLHF
TRBJ1-1,13,TRBD1,TRBV29-1,NA,TGCAGCGTGGACAGGGGTCTAAACACTGAAGCTTTCTTT,CSVDRGLNTEAFF
TRBJ1-3,16,NA,TRBV9,NA,TGTGCCAGCAGCCTGAGTGCAGGGGCGCTCGGAAACACCATATATTTT,CASSLSAGALGNTIYF
TRBJ1-2,13,TRBD1,TRBV9,once,TGTGCCAGCAGCTGGGACAGGGAGGGTGGCTACACCTTC,CASSWDREGGYTF
TRBJ1-1,13,NA,TRBV11-2,NA,TGTGCCAGCAGCTTAGGACAGAACACTGAAGCTTTCTTT,CASSLGQNTEAFF
TRBJ1-4,14,TRBD1,TRBV6-5,once,TGTGCCAGCAGGCCTCCGGGACAGGGTGAAAAACTGTTTTTT,CASRPPGQGEKLFF
TRBJ2-5,16,TRBD2,TRBV2,once,TGTGCCAGCAGCGCTACCGGGACTAGCTCCGTGCAGACCCAGTACTTC,CASSATGTSSVQTQYF
TRBJ1-1,14,NA,TRBV5-1,NA,TGCGCCAGCAGCTCGGACAGCGGAAGTGCTGAAGCTTTCTTT,CASSSDSGSAEAFF
TRBJ1-5,15,NA,TRBV19,NA,TGTGCCAGTATTCCCGGGAGTTATAGCAATCAGCCCCAGCATTTT,CASIPGSYSNQPQHF
TRBJ1-2,16,NA,TRBV28,NA,TGTGCCAGCATCACGGCGGGACGGGGGGGATCTGATGGCTACACCTTC,CASITAGRGGSDGYTF
TRBJ2-5,18,TRBD2,TRBV7-9,NA,TGTGCCAGCAGCTTAGGGGGTCTCACTAGCGGGACCCAAAAGACCCAGTACTTC,CASSLGGLTSGTQKTQYF
TRBJ2-1,17,TRBD2,TRBV9,NA,TGTGCCAGCAGCGTAGCCCCTAGCGGGAACACCTACAATGAGCAGTTCTTC,CASSVAPSGNTYNEQFF
TRBJ1-2,18,NA,TRBV21-1,NA,TGTGCCAGCAGCAAAGTGGGGACTGCAGGGGGTACTAACTATGGCTACACCTTC,CASSKVGTAGGTNYGYTF
TRBJ2-3,16,NA,TRBV12-5,NA,TGTGCTAGTGGAAATGGGGGGTCAGGGGGAGAGGATACGCAGTATTTT,CASGNGGSGGEDTQYF
TRBJ1-1,15,NA,TRBV5-1,NA,TGCGCCAGCAGCTGGAGCCGAACGATGAACACTGAAGCTTTCTTT,CASSWSRTMNTEAFF
TRBJ2-3,14,TRBD1,TRBV14,NA,TGTGCCAGCAGCCAGAGGGGGCTTGCAGATACGCAGTATTTT,CASSQRGLADTQYF
TRBJ2-4,19,TRBD1,TRBV11-2,NA,TGTGCCAGCAGCTTAAGCCCCCGGACAGGGACCCTAGCCAAAAACATTCAGTACTTC,CASSLSPRTGTLAKNIQYF
TRBJ1-5,15,NA,TRBV28,NA,TGTGCCAGCAGTCCGGGACAATGGAAGGTTCAGCCCCAGCATTTT,CASSPGQWKVQPQHF
TRBJ2-3,15,TRBD2,TRBV5-4,NA,TGTGCCAGCAGCTCGACTAGCGGGAGTGCAGATACGCAGTATTTT,CASSSTSGSADTQYF
TRBJ1-2,14,TRBD1,TRBV19,NA,TGTGCCACCACTTTTGACAGGGGTAACTATGGCTACACCTTC,CATTFDRGNYGYTF
TRBJ2-3,13,NA,TRBV20-1,NA,TGCAGTGCTAGTTCTGGAGGCACAGATACGCAGTATTTT,CSASSGGTDTQYF
TRBJ2-3,17,TRBD2,TRBV9,NA,TGTGCCAGCAGCGTAGGACTAGCGGGGGCAATAACAGATACGCAGTATTTT,CASSVGLAGAITDTQYF
TRBJ1-2,13,TRBD1,TRBV6-2/TRBV6-3,NA,TGTGCCAGCAGTTTAGGGACAGACTATGGCTACACCTTC,CASSLGTDYGYTF
TRBJ2-4,15,TRBD2,TRBV10-3,once,TGTGCCATCAGGGCGGCGGGAGGTCTGAAAAACATTCAGTACTTC,CAIRAAGGLKNIQYF
TRBJ1-1,14,NA,TRBV6-1,NA,TGTGCCAGCAGTGAACGAGGGTTCTTCACTGAAGCTTTCTTT,CASSERGFFTEAFF
TRBJ2-1,10,NA,TRBV6-5,NA,TGTGCCAGCAGATTATTAGAGCAGTTCTTC,CASRLLEQFF
TRBJ2-3,17,NA,TRBV5-1,NA,TGCGCCAGCAGCTTGGGTTTAGTGGCAGGTCAGACAGATACGCAGTATTTT,CASSLGLVAGQTDTQYF
TRBJ2-7,13,TRBD2,TRBV6-5,once,TGTGCCAGTGAATCTAGCGGGAGCCACGAGCAGTACTTC,CASESSGSHEQYF
TRBJ1-6,14,NA,TRBV19,NA,TGTGCCAGTACCCGAGGGGACAAGAATTCACCCCTCCACTTT,CASTRGDKNSPLHF
TRBJ2-1,14,NA,TRBV7-9,NA,TGTGCCAGCAGCTTAGAAACTAGCTTAAGTGAGCAGTTCTTC,CASSLETSLSEQFF
TRBJ1-1,15,NA,TRBV21-1,NA,TGTGCCAGCAGCAAACTTTCGGAGGGACAGCCTGAAGCTTTCTTT,CASSKLSEGQPEAFF
TRBJ1-5,13,NA,TRBV12-3/TRBV12-4,few,TGTGCCAGCAGACAAAATAGCAATCAGCCCCAGCATTTT,CASRQNSNQPQHF
TRBJ1-3,13,NA,TRBV19,NA,TGTGCCAGTAGTTACGGCTCTGGAAACACCATATATTTT,CASSYGSGNTIYF
TRBJ2-3,16,TRBD2,TRBV2,NA,TGTGCCAGCACGAGCCGGACTAGCGGGAGTACAGATACGCAGTATTTT,CASTSRTSGSTDTQYF
TRBJ2-7,15,NA,TRBV7-2,NA,TGTGCCAGCAGCTTAGTTGGGCAGGGCGGATTCGGTCAGTACTTC,CASSLVGQGGFGQYF
TRBJ1-4,18,TRBD1,TRBV7-9,NA,TGTGCCAGCAGCCCCCGGGGACAGGGGGCAGGGGGTGATGAAAAACTGTTTTTT,CASSPRGQGAGGDEKLFF
TRBJ2-1,18,NA,TRBV6-4,NA,TGTGCCAGCAGTGTCGTCACCGGGAATTTGAGCTCCTACAATGAGCAGTTCTTC,CASSVVTGNLSSYNEQFF
TRBJ2-7,17,TRBD1,TRBV19,NA,TGTGCCAGTTCCCGGGACAGAGAGCTCTCAGGGTCCTACGAGCAGTACTTC,CASSRDRELSGSYEQYF
TRBJ1-1,15,NA,TRBV28,NA,TGTGCCAGCAGTTCATTGGGCCAGATGAACACTGAAGCTTTCTTT,CASSSLGQMNTEAFF
TRBJ1-1,14,NA,TRBV4-2,once,TGTGCCAGCAGCCAAGCCACCGGGGGTACTGAAGCTTTCTTT,CASSQATGGTEAFF
TRBJ2-1,15,NA,TRBV6-5,NA,TGTGCCAGCAGTCCTTACGAGAATTCCTACAATGAGCAGTTCTTC,CASSPYENSYNEQFF
TRBJ2-5,17,TRBD2,TRBV5-1,NA,TGCGCCAGCAGCCTTAAACCAGGACTAGCGGGCCAAGAGACCCAGTACTTC,CASSLKPGLAGQETQYF
TRBJ1-1,13,NA,TRBV7-2,NA,TGTGCCAGCAGCGTGACAGGGAACACTGAAGCTTTCTTT,CASSVTGNTEAFF
TRBJ1-2,11,NA,TRBV20-1,NA,TGCAGTGCCACCAGGGACTATGGCTACACCTTC,CSATRDYGYTF
TRBJ1-4,15,TRBD1,TRBV6-5,NA,TGTGCCAGCAGCCCCGGGACAGGACCCAGGGAAAAACTGTTTTTT,CASSPGTGPREKLFF
TRBJ2-5,14,TRBD1,TRBV2,NA,TGTGCCAGCCTACTCGGGACAGGGTCTATGCCCCAGTACTTC,CASLLGTGSMPQYF
TRBJ2-1,16,TRBD2,TRBV24-1,NA,TGTGCCACCAGTGGTGGGACTAGCGGGGGGTACAATGAGCAGTTCTTC,CATSGGTSGGYNEQFF
TRBJ2-2,17,TRBD1,TRBV5-8,NA,TGTGCCAGCAGCTTCGGGGACAGGGGGCGGATCACCGGGGAGCTGTTTTTT,CASSFGDRGRITGELFF
TRBJ1-1,15,TRBD1,TRBV7-8,NA,TGTGCCAGCAGCCCGCGCCGACAGGGCTTCACTGAAGCTTTCTTT,CASSPRRQGFTEAFF